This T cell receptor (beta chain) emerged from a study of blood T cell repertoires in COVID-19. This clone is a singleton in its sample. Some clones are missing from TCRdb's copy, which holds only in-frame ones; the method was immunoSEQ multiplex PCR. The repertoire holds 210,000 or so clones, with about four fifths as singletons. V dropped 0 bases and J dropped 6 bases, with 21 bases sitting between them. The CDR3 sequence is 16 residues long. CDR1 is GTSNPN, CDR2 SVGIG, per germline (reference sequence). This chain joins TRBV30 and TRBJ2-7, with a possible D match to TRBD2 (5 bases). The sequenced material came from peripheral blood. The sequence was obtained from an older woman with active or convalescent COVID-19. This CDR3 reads CAWSVGRGKGPGEQYF. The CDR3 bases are TGTGCCTGGAGTGTAGGGAGAGGGAAAGGTCCGGGCGAGCAGTACTTC. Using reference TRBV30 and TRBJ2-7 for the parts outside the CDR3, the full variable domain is SQTIHQWPATLVQPVGSPLSLECTVEGTSNPNLYWYRQAAGRGLQLLFYSVGIGQISSEVPQNLSASRPQDRQFILSSKKLLLSDSGFYLCAWSVGRGKGPGEQYFGPGTRLTVT.